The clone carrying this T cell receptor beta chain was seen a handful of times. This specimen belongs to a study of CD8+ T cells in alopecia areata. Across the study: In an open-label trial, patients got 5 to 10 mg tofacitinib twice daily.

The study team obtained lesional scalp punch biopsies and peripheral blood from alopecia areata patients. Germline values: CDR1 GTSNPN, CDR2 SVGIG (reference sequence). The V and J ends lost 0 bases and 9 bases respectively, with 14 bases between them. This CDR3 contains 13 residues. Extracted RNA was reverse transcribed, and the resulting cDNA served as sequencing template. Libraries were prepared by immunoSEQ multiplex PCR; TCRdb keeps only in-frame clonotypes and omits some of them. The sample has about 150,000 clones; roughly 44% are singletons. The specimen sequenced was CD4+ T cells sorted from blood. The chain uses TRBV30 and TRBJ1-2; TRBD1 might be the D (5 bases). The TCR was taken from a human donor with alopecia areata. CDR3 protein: CAWSVAGARRYTF. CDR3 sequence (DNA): TGTGCCTGGAGTGTTGCCGGGGCGCGTCGCTACACCTTC.